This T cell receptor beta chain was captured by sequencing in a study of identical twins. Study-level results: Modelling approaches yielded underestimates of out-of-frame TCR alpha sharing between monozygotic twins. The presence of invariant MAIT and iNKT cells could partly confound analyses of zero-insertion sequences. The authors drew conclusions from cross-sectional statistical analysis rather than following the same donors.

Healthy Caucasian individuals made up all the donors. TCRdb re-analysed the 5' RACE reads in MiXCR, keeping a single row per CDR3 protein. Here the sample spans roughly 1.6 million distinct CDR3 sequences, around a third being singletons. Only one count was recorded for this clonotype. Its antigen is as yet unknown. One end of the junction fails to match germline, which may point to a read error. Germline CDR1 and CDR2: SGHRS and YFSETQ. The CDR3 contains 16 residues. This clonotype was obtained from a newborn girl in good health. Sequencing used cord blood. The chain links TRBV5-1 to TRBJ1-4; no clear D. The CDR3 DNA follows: TGCGCCAGCAGCTTGCGGTCGGGGAGGATTAATGAAAAACCGTTTTTT. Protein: CASSLRSGRINEKPFF.